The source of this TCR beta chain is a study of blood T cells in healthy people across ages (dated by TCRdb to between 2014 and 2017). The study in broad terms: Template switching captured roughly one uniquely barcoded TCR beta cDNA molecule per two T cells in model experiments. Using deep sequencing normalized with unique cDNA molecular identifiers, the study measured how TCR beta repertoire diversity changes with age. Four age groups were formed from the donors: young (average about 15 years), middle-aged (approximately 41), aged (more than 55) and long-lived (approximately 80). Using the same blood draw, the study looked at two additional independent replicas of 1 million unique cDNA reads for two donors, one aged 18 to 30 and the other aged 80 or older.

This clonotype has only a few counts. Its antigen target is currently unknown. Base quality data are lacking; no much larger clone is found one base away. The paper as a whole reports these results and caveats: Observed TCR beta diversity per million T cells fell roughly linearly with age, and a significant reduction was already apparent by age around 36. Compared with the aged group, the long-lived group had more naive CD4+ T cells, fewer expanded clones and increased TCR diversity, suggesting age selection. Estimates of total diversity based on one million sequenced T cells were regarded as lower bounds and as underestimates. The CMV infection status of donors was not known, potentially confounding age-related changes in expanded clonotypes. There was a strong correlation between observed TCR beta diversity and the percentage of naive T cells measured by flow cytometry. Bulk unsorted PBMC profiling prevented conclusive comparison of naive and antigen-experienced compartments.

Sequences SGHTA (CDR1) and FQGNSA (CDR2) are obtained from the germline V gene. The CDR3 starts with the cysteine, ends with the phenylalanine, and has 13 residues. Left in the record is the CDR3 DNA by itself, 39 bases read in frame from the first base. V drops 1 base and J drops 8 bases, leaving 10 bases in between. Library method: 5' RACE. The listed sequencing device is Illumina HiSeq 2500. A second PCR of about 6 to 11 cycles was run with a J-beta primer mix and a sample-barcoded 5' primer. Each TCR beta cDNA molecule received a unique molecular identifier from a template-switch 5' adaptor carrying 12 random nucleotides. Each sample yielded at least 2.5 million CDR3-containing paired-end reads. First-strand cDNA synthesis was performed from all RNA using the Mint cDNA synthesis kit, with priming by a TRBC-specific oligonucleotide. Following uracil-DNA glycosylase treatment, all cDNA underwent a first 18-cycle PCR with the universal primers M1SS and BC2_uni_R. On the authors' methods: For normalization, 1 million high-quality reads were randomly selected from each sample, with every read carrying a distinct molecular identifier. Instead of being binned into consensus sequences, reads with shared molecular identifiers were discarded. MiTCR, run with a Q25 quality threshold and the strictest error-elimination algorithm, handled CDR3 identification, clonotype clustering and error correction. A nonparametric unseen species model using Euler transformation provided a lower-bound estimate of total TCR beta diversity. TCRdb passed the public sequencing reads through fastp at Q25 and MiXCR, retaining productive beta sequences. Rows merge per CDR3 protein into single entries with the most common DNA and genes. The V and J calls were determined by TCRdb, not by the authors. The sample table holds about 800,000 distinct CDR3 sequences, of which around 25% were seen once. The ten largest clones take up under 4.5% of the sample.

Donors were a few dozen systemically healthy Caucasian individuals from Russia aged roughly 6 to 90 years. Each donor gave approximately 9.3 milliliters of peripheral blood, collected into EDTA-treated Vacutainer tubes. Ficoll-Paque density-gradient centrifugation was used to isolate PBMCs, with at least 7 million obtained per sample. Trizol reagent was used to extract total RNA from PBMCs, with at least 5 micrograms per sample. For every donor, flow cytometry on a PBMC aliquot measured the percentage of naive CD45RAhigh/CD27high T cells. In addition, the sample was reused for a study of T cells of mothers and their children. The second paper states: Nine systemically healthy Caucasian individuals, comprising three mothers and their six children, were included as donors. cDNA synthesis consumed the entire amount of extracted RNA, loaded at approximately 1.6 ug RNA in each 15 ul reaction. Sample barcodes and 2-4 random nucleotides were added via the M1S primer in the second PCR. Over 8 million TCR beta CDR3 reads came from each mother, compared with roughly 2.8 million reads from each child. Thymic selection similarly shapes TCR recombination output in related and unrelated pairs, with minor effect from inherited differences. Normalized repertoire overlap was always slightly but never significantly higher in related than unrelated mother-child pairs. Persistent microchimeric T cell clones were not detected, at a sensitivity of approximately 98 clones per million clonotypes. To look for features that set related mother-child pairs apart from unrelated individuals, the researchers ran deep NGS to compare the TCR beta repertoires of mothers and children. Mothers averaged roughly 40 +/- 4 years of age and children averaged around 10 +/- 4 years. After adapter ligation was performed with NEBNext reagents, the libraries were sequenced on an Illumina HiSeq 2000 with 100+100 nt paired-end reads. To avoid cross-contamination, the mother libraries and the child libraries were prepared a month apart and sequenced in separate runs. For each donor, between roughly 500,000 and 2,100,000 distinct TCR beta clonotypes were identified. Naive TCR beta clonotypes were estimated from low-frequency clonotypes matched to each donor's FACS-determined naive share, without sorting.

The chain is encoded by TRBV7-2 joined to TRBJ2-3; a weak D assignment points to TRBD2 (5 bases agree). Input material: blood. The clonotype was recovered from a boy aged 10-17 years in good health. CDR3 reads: CASSLVAGVTQYF. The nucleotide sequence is TGTGCCAGCAGCTTAGTTGCCGGGGTTACGCAGTATTTT.